Listed here are 7 T cell receptor beta chains from one sample, sequenced in a study of cytomegalovirus exposure and HLA in healthy donors. The PCR contained 60 Vbeta and 13 Jbeta primers. Sequencing was performed with immunoSEQ multiplex PCR; in TCRdb, only in-frame clones are kept and a portion is missing. This listing includes tens of thousands of clones. The sample was PBMCs. These receptor sequences come from a woman in her twenties or thirties in good health and CMV-seropositive.

V usage is TRBV28 and J usage is TRBJ2-2; TRBD1 matches at 8 bases. CDR1 is MDHEN, CDR2 SYDVKM, per germline. V was clipped by 6 bases and J by 6 bases; unmatched bases: 12. This CDR3 spans 16 amino acids. Here the CDR3 DNA reads TGTGCCAGCAGGGAACTATCGGACAGGGTCGCCGGGGAGCTGTTTTTT. Amino acids: CASRELSDRVAGELFF.

The chain carries TRBV9 and TRBJ2-7, with D tentatively TRBD1 (7 bases). The V gene's germline CDR1 is SGDLS and CDR2 YYNGEE. Trimming took 4 bases from V and 9 from J, leaving 23 bases between them. This CDR3 comprises 15 residues. CDR3 sequence reads: CASSPRQGILGGQYF. The CDR3, as DNA: TGTGCCAGCAGCCCCCGACAGGGAATTCTCGGGGGGCAGTACTTC.

The rearrangement joins TRBV6-1 to TRBJ2-5; 8 bases are a match to TRBD2. The CDR3 spans 16 residues. The germline gives CDR1 MNHNS, CDR2 SASEGT. Trimming cost V 1 base and J 5 bases; bases outside gene matches: 9. Here the CDR3 DNA reads TGTGCCAGCAGTGAAGGGGCGACTAGCGTTGCGGAGACCCAGTACTTC. As protein: CASSEGATSVAETQYF.

The chain couples TRBV6-5 to TRBJ1-2; maybe TRBD1 (5 bases). The CDR3 loop spans 14 amino acids. Germline V gives CDR1 MNHEY, CDR2 SVGAGI. V lost 0 bases and J 4 bases, leaving 9 bases between the germline ends. CDR3 residues: CASSYSGQGYGYTF. The DNA of the CDR3 is TGTGCCAGCAGTTACTCGGGGCAGGGCTATGGCTACACCTTC.

The V call is TRBV9, the J call TRBJ1-5; TRBD1 is a possible D gene (6 bases). The CDR3 has 16 residues. The V and J ends lost 0 bases and 2 bases respectively, with 12 bases between them. Germline V gene lookup returns CDR1 SGDLS and CDR2 YYNGEE. The DNA of the CDR3 is TGTGCCAGCAGCGTAGGGGCAGGGGAGCGCAATCAGCCCCAGCATTTT. Translation gives CASSVGAGERNQPQHF.

The chain uses TRBV7-9 and TRBJ2-5; 7 nucleotides agree with TRBD2. The CDR3 runs to 15 residues. Germline V lookup: CDR1 SEHNR, CDR2 FQNEAQ (reference sequence). V dropped 2 bases and J dropped 4; count of bases not matched to a gene: 7. The CDR3 here is CASSLQSGAGETQYF. The CDR3 DNA sequence: TGTGCCAGCAGCTTACAAAGCGGGGCCGGAGAGACCCAGTACTTC.

V and J are TRBV19 and TRBJ1-3, with D uncertain. V lost 8 bases, J lost 0 bases, and 11 bases lay in between. The CDR3 has 14 amino acids. Looked up from germline, CDR1 is LNHDA and CDR2 is SQIVND (reference sequence). CDR3 region: CASFTPASGNTIYF. The CDR3 nucleotides are TGTGCCAGTTTTACACCTGCCTCTGGAAACACCATATATTTT.